This T cell receptor beta chain emerged from a study of T cell responses to AZD1222 COVID-19 vaccine. General study results and limits: Vaccine-associated CD4 TCRs ranged over spike, dominating at 160-218 and 743-854. The study identified only a handful of AZD1222 recipients as seropositive at baseline.

On this clone: Its antigen is not known. Other DNA sequences in this sample translate to the same CDR3.

The method was immunoSEQ multiplex PCR; TCRdb's version includes in-frame clones alone and lacks a portion of them. The sample lists 35,000 to 50,000 clones; around 77% were seen once. V lost 0 bases, J lost 2 bases, and 7 bases stayed unmatched. From germline, CDR1 is LGHNA and CDR2 YNFKEQ. This CDR3 spans 17 amino acids. This clonotype was obtained from an adult who received the MenACWY meningococcal vaccine as a control. The chain joins TRBV4-2 to TRBJ2-3; 8 bases fit TRBD2. The sample was peripheral blood, taken 28 days after the second dose of the MenACWY control vaccine. Here the CDR3 DNA reads TGTGCCAGCAGCCAAGATCGGCAGCGGGGGTTCACAGATACGCAGTATTTT. This sequence encodes CASSQDRQRGFTDTQYF.